The rows below give T cell receptor beta chains drawn from one sample of a study of PD-1 blockade in classical Hodgkin lymphoma. Sequencing used immunoSEQ multiplex PCR; TCRdb keeps in-frame clones, though not all of them. The sample has approximately 30,000 clones, roughly 80% seen once; the top ten hold about 20%. Here the sequenced sample was peripheral blood mononuclear cells (PBMCs), taken before the second cycle of nivolumab. Source of these receptors: a human donor with classical Hodgkin lymphoma. The CDR3 runs from the conserved cysteine through the conserved F or W. A D gene is named only where the DNA matches it firmly. Expanded clones get a size class; other rows say once, few or many, or leave the size out.

len,v_gene,abundance,d_gene,j_gene,CDR3aa,CDR3nt
17,TRBV4-3,-,TRBD2,TRBJ2-2,CASSQEIAGAGTGELFF,TGCGCCAGCAGCCAAGAAATAGCGGGGGCTGGCACCGGGGAGCTGTTTTTT
13,TRBV5-4,once,-,TRBJ1-1,CASSQGLGTEAFF,TGTGCCAGCAGCCAGGGCCTGGGCACTGAAGCTTTCTTT
14,TRBV4-1,few,-,TRBJ1-1,CASSQSQGLGSAFF,TGCGCCAGCAGCCAATCCCAGGGATTGGGTAGCGCTTTCTTT
13,TRBV7-2,few,-,TRBJ2-2,CASSPGDTGELFF,TGTGCCAGCAGCCCCGGTGACACCGGGGAGCTGTTTTTT
16,TRBV10-3,-,TRBD2,TRBJ2-3,CAIRPTSGRGIDTQYF,TGTGCCATCCGACCGACTAGCGGGAGAGGAATAGATACGCAGTATTTT
17,TRBV7-2,-,TRBD1,TRBJ2-2,CASSAPGQAANTGELFF,TGTGCCAGCAGCGCACCGGGACAGGCCGCGAACACCGGGGAGCTGTTTTTT
12,TRBV19,few,-,TRBJ1-5,CASSIGGQPQHF,TGTGCCAGTAGTATTGGTGGGCAGCCCCAGCATTTT
11,TRBV7-2,-,-,TRBJ2-1,CATSLVAEQFF,TGTGCCACCTCCCTCGTGGCTGAGCAGTTCTTC
14,TRBV7-9,-,TRBD1,TRBJ1-1,CASTKQGARTEAFF,TGTGCCAGCACCAAACAGGGGGCGCGCACTGAAGCTTTCTTT
15,TRBV28,-,TRBD2,TRBJ2-2,CASRLSGTNTGELFF,TGTGCCAGCAGACTTAGCGGGACGAACACCGGGGAGCTGTTTTTT
18,TRBV28,few,TRBD2,TRBJ2-1,CASSLASLRGGLGNEQFF,TGTGCCAGCAGTTTAGCCTCCCTGCGGGGGGGTTTAGGGAATGAGCAGTTCTTC
11,TRBV2,-,TRBD1,TRBJ2-7,CASRQGYEQYF,TGTGCCAGTAGACAGGGCTACGAGCAGTACTTC
13,TRBV5-4,-,TRBD2,TRBJ2-5,CASRLAGGGSQYF,TGTGCCAGCAGGCTAGCGGGAGGAGGGTCCCAGTACTTC
14,TRBV7-2,-,TRBD2,TRBJ2-7,CASSSTSGGYEQYF,TGTGCCAGCAGCTCGACTAGCGGGGGCTACGAGCAGTACTTC